This T cell receptor beta chain was identified during a study of PD-1 blockade in mismatch repair-deficient tumors. Some clones are missing from TCRdb's copy, which holds only in-frame ones; the method was immunoSEQ multiplex PCR. The sample records under 95,000 clones, approximately 80% being singletons. Trimming cost V 2 bases and J 7 bases; bases outside gene matches: 4. The CDR3 runs 15 residues. Germline V gene sequence: CDR1 ENHRY, CDR2 SYGVKD. All patients were mismatch repair deficient, assessed by either PCR or immunohistochemistry. Three pembrolizumab responders had their TCRs sequenced. This clone showed up just a few times.

The chain has TRBV10-3 and TRBJ2-2; TRBD2 matches at 10 bases. The clonotype comes from an adult with mismatch repair-deficient cancer. Sequenced here: peripheral blood, sampled 44 weeks after starting pembrolizumab. The CDR3 loop is CAISETSGMGGELFF. CDR3 bases: TGTGCCATCAGTGAGACTAGCGGGATGGGCGGGGAGCTGTTTTTT.